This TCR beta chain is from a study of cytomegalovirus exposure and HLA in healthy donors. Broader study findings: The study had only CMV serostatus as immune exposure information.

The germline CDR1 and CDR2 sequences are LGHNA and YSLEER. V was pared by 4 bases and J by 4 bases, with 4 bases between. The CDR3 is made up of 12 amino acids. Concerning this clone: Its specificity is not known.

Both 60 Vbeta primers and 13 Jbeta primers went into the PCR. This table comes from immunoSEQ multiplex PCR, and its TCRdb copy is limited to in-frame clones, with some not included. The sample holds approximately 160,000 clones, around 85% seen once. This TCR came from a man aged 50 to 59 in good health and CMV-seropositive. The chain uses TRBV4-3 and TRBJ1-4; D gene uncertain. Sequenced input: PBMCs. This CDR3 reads CASSLVNEKLFF. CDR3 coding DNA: TGCGCCAGCAGCCTCGTTAATGAAAAACTGTTTTTT.